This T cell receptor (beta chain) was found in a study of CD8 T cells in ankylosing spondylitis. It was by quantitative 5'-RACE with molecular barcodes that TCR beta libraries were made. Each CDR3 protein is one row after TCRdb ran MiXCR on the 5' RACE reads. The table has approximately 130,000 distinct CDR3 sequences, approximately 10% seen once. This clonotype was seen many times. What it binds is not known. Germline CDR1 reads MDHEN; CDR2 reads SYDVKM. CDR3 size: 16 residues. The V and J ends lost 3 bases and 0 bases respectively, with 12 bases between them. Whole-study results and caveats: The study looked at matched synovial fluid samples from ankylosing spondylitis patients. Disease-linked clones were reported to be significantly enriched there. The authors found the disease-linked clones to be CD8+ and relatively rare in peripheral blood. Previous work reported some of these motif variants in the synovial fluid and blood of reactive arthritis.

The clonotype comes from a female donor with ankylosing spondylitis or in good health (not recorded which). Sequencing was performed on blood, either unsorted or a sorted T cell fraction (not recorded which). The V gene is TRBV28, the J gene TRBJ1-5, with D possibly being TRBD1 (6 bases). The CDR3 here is CASSFGTYISNQPQHF. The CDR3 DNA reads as TGTGCCAGCAGTTTCGGGACATACATTAGCAATCAGCCCCAGCATTTT.